These T cell receptor beta chains were read from a single sample in a study of human T cells and chemical hapten exposure. Using its own MiXCR run on the RACE reads, TCRdb lists one record per CDR3 protein. Among just over 350,000 distinct CDR3 sequences listed, about 6% were seen once. The material sequenced was whole blood, taken in connection with sensitization to the hapten diphenylcyclopropenone (DPC). These receptors all come from a woman younger than 30 with alopecia areata. Some clones in this sample may be carry-over from other donors' samples. Both conserved end residues are part of each CDR3. The D gene is left open where the match is weak. Clone size is stated in some rows and not others, as once, few, many or a class when expanded.

clone size: few; V gene: TRBV11-1; J gene: TRBJ2-6; D gene: NA; CDR3 protein: CASSSHSGRGSSGANVLTF; CDR3 DNA: TGTGCCAGCAGCTCCCACTCGGGAAGGGGAAGCTCTGGGGCCAACGTCCTGACTTTC
clone size: few; V gene: TRBV12-3/TRBV12-4; J gene: TRBJ1-6; D gene: NA; CDR3 protein: CASSYLTVDSPLHF; CDR3 DNA: TGTGCCAGCAGCTACCTAACTGTTGATTCACCCCTCCACTTT
clone size: many; V gene: TRBV4-2; J gene: TRBJ2-7; D gene: TRBD2; CDR3 protein: CASSQSTSGGAGRYEQYF; CDR3 DNA: TGTGCCAGCAGCCAGTCTACTAGCGGGGGGGCAGGTCGCTACGAGCAGTACTTC
clone size: NA; V gene: TRBV16; J gene: TRBJ2-4; D gene: NA; CDR3 protein: CASSQSVQGKNIQYF; CDR3 DNA: TGTGCCAGCAGCCAATCGGTACAGGGCAAAAACATTCAGTACTTC
clone size: NA; V gene: TRBV5-1; J gene: TRBJ1-2; D gene: TRBD1; CDR3 protein: CASSLIAGGLYGYTF; CDR3 DNA: TGCGCCAGCAGCTTGATTGCAGGGGGTCTCTATGGCTACACCTTC
clone size: many; V gene: TRBV9; J gene: TRBJ1-1; D gene: TRBD1; CDR3 protein: CASSGDRGDTEAFF; CDR3 DNA: TGTGCCAGCAGCGGGGACAGGGGGGACACTGAAGCTTTCTTT
clone size: few; V gene: TRBV7-2; J gene: TRBJ1-1; D gene: NA; CDR3 protein: CASSLAPGDTEAFF; CDR3 DNA: TGTGCCAGCAGCTTAGCGCCAGGGGACACTGAAGCTTTCTTT
clone size: many; V gene: TRBV2; J gene: TRBJ1-2; D gene: NA; CDR3 protein: CASSQSSGTGEPNYGYTF; CDR3 DNA: TGTGCCAGCAGTCAAAGTTCTGGTACAGGAGAGCCTAACTATGGCTACACCTTC
clone size: many; V gene: TRBV6-5; J gene: TRBJ1-4; D gene: NA; CDR3 protein: CASSYSEINDEKLFF; CDR3 DNA: TGTGCCAGCAGTTACTCAGAGATAAACGATGAAAAACTGTTTTTT
clone size: few; V gene: TRBV7-9; J gene: TRBJ1-2; D gene: NA; CDR3 protein: CASSFLAEKDYGYTF; CDR3 DNA: TGTGCCAGCAGCTTTCTCGCGGAGAAAGACTATGGCTACACCTTC
clone size: NA; V gene: TRBV3-1; J gene: TRBJ1-1; D gene: NA; CDR3 protein: CASSQVSTEAFF; CDR3 DNA: TGTGCCAGCAGCCAAGTGAGCACTGAAGCTTTCTTT
clone size: few; V gene: TRBV10-3; J gene: TRBJ2-6; D gene: NA; CDR3 protein: CAISVERPTSGANVLTF; CDR3 DNA: TGTGCCATCAGTGTAGAGCGTCCAACCTCTGGGGCCAACGTCCTGACTTTC
clone size: few; V gene: TRBV20-1; J gene: TRBJ1-6; D gene: NA; CDR3 protein: CSAPSWSSYNSPLHF; CDR3 DNA: TGCAGTGCTCCGAGCTGGAGCTCCTATAATTCACCCCTCCACTTT
clone size: many; V gene: TRBV5-1; J gene: TRBJ1-2; D gene: TRBD1; CDR3 protein: CASSLEGQNYGYTF; CDR3 DNA: TGTGCCAGCAGCTTAGAGGGACAGAACTATGGCTACACCTTC
clone size: many; V gene: TRBV7-2; J gene: TRBJ2-6; D gene: TRBD2; CDR3 protein: CASSPSGAGANVLTF; CDR3 DNA: TGTGCCAGCAGCCCGAGCGGGGCTGGGGCCAACGTCCTGACTTTC
clone size: many; V gene: TRBV5-1; J gene: TRBJ1-1; D gene: NA; CDR3 protein: CASSDSTEAFF; CDR3 DNA: TGCGCCAGCAGCGACAGTACTGAAGCTTTCTTT
clone size: many; V gene: TRBV28; J gene: TRBJ2-2; D gene: TRBD1; CDR3 protein: CASRGQVEEELFF; CDR3 DNA: TGTGCCAGCAGGGGACAGGTCGAAGAGGAGCTGTTTTTT
clone size: many; V gene: TRBV28; J gene: TRBJ1-1; D gene: NA; CDR3 protein: CASGFPGQNTEAFF; CDR3 DNA: TGTGCCAGCGGGTTCCCGGGACAGAACACTGAAGCTTTCTTT